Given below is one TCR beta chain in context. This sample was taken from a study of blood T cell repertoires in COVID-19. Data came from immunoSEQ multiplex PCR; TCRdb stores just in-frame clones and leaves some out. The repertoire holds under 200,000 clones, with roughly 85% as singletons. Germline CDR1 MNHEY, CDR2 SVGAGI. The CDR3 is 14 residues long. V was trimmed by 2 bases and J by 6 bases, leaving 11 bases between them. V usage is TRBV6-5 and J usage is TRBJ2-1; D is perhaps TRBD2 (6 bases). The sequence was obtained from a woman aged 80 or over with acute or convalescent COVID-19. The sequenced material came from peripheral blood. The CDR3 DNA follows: TGTGCCAGCAGTTACGCGGGGTTCCGCAATGAGCAGTTCTTC. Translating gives CASSYAGFRNEQFF.